This TCR beta chain stems from a study of blood T cell repertoires in COVID-19. Background on the study: Collection of acute and convalescent COVID-19 samples took place in the United States, Italy and Spain. T cells, B-cell-depleted T cells, or PBMCs supplied cDNA or gDNA.

Under the authors' procedure: From reference gene primer amplification, estimates of nucleated cell counts were derived. Here immunoSEQ multiplex PCR was the method, and the copy in TCRdb shows in-frame clones only, minus some. V and J calls plus clone size are reproduced from that table; the DNA served to infer D and trimming. The sample lists hundreds of thousands of clones; around 90% were seen once. Deletions cut 1 base from V and 2 bases from J, with 9 bases between. Germline lookup yields CDR1 SGHTA and CDR2 FQGTGA. The CDR3 sequence is 15 residues long. There are a few counts of this clone. Sequencing was carried out using peripheral blood. This TCR was recovered from a woman aged 45-65 years who had recovered from COVID-19. V and J are TRBV7-3 and TRBJ2-1; a weak D match, TRBD2 (5 bases). As DNA, the CDR3 is TGTGCCAGCAGCTTAAACGTCGGGACCTACAATGAGCAGTTCTTC. It codes for CASSLNVGTYNEQFF.